The rows below give T cell receptor beta chains drawn from one sample of a study of T cell repertoires in cytomegalovirus infection. TCRdb reanalysed the reads using MiXCR and keeps one entry per CDR3 protein. The repertoire consists of about 89,000 distinct CDR3 sequences, with 29% occurring once and the leading ten covering 71%. Their specific antigens are unknown. This specimen was CD8+ T cells from cultured PBMCs, taken from culture after CMV antigen stimulation. The receptors shown here come from a human donor in good health (CMV status not recorded). Some clones in this sample may be carry-over from other donors' samples. The CDR3 runs from the conserved cysteine through the conserved F or W. The order of the fields is V gene, J gene, D gene, clone size, CDR3 protein, CDR3 DNA. D genes are given only for firm matches. Some rows mark clone size as missing; the rest say once, few, many or name a class of expanded clone.

V gene: TRBV28; J gene: TRBJ2-3; D gene: .; clone size: .; CDR3 protein: CASSPTQVLADTQYF; CDR3 DNA: TGTGCCAGCAGTCCGACACAAGTTCTGGCAGATACGCAGTATTTT
V gene: TRBV28; J gene: TRBJ1-1; D gene: .; clone size: .; CDR3 protein: CASSSGIYTEAFF; CDR3 DNA: TGTGCCAGCAGTTCCGGGATTTACACTGAAGCTTTCTTT
V gene: TRBV2; J gene: TRBJ2-5; D gene: TRBD1; clone size: .; CDR3 protein: CASSGTGYQETQYF; CDR3 DNA: TGTGCCAGTTCCGGGACAGGGTACCAAGAGACCCAGTACTTC
V gene: TRBV6-4; J gene: TRBJ2-1; D gene: .; clone size: .; CDR3 protein: CASSDSTSSLFDEQFF; CDR3 DNA: TGTGCCAGCAGTGACTCGACATCTTCCCTTTTCGATGAGCAGTTCTTC
V gene: TRBV7-9; J gene: TRBJ2-5; D gene: .; clone size: few; CDR3 protein: CASSLVTEETQYF; CDR3 DNA: TGTGCCAGCAGCTTAGTTACAGAAGAGACCCAGTACTTC
V gene: TRBV29-1; J gene: TRBJ1-2; D gene: .; clone size: few; CDR3 protein: CSVEDRFYGYTF; CDR3 DNA: TGCAGCGTTGAAGACCGGTTCTATGGCTACACCTTC
V gene: TRBV5-4; J gene: TRBJ2-3; D gene: TRBD2; clone size: many; CDR3 protein: CASSRPLLAGGPDSTDTQYF; CDR3 DNA: TGTGCCAGCAGCCGACCCCTACTAGCGGGGGGGCCCGATAGCACAGATACGCAGTATTTT
V gene: TRBV7-9; J gene: TRBJ2-1; D gene: TRBD2; clone size: .; CDR3 protein: CASSPGGGASYNEQFF; CDR3 DNA: TGTGCCAGCAGCCCTGGCGGGGGGGCCTCCTACAATGAGCAGTTCTTC
V gene: TRBV7-6; J gene: TRBJ2-7; D gene: .; clone size: .; CDR3 protein: CASSQGPGEQYF; CDR3 DNA: TGTGCCAGCAGCCAGGGGCCGGGAGAGCAGTACTTC
V gene: TRBV10-3; J gene: TRBJ2-2; D gene: TRBD2; clone size: few; CDR3 protein: CATRLAGDLNTGELFF; CDR3 DNA: TGTGCCACACGACTAGCGGGGGATTTGAACACCGGGGAGCTGTTTTTT
V gene: TRBV14; J gene: TRBJ1-2; D gene: .; clone size: .; CDR3 protein: CASSQDPGGYGYTF; CDR3 DNA: TGTGCCAGCAGCCAAGACCCGGGGGGCTATGGCTACACCTTC
V gene: TRBV28; J gene: TRBJ2-5; D gene: TRBD2; clone size: many; CDR3 protein: CASSFLRGGGETQYF; CDR3 DNA: TGTGCCAGCAGTTTCTTGCGGGGGGGCGGAGAGACCCAGTACTTC
V gene: TRBV9; J gene: TRBJ1-1; D gene: .; clone size: .; CDR3 protein: CASSVEAGLNTEAFF; CDR3 DNA: TGTGCCAGCAGCGTAGAGGCGGGGTTAAACACTGAAGCTTTCTTT
V gene: TRBV5-4; J gene: TRBJ2-7; D gene: TRBD1; clone size: .; CDR3 protein: CASSPGQRGHEQYF; CDR3 DNA: TGTGCCAGCAGCCCGGGACAGAGAGGCCACGAGCAGTACTTC
V gene: TRBV27; J gene: TRBJ2-3; D gene: .; clone size: .; CDR3 protein: CASSPLGGEADTQYF; CDR3 DNA: TGTGCCAGCAGTCCCTTAGGGGGTGAGGCAGATACGCAGTATTTT
V gene: TRBV7-9; J gene: TRBJ1-3; D gene: .; clone size: many; CDR3 protein: CASSLVSGNTIYF; CDR3 DNA: TGTGCCAGCAGCTTAGTATCTGGAAACACCATATATTTT
V gene: TRBV19; J gene: TRBJ1-1; D gene: .; clone size: few; CDR3 protein: CASSIAGQLNTEAFF; CDR3 DNA: TGTGCCAGTAGTATCGCTGGACAGCTGAACACTGAAGCTTTCTTT
V gene: TRBV4-1; J gene: TRBJ1-1; D gene: TRBD1; clone size: .; CDR3 protein: CASSQAPRTGEAFF; CDR3 DNA: TGCGCCAGCAGCCAGGCGCCCCGGACAGGAGAAGCTTTCTTT
V gene: TRBV7-8; J gene: TRBJ2-2; D gene: .; clone size: many; CDR3 protein: CASSPLLGTGELFF; CDR3 DNA: TGTGCCAGCAGCCCCCTCCTGGGCACCGGGGAGCTGTTTTTT
V gene: TRBV6-1; J gene: TRBJ1-1; D gene: .; clone size: .; CDR3 protein: CAYIGRGTNTEAFF; CDR3 DNA: TGTGCCTATATCGGGCGGGGGACGAACACTGAAGCTTTCTTT
V gene: TRBV20-1; J gene: TRBJ2-1; D gene: .; clone size: .; CDR3 protein: CSPSPRGPNEQFF; CDR3 DNA: TGCAGTCCGAGTCCACGGGGCCCCAATGAGCAGTTCTTC
V gene: TRBV5-4; J gene: TRBJ1-2; D gene: .; clone size: .; CDR3 protein: CASSPFPQPVDYGYTF; CDR3 DNA: TGTGCCAGCAGCCCGTTCCCGCAGCCCGTCGACTATGGCTACACCTTC
V gene: TRBV15; J gene: TRBJ2-2; D gene: .; clone size: .; CDR3 protein: CATSRGGTSGELFF; CDR3 DNA: TGTGCCACCAGCAGAGGGGGGACATCCGGGGAGCTGTTTTTT
V gene: TRBV19; J gene: TRBJ1-1; D gene: TRBD1; clone size: .; CDR3 protein: CASTQTGPTEAFF; CDR3 DNA: TGTGCCAGTACCCAGACAGGGCCCACTGAAGCTTTCTTT
V gene: TRBV7-9; J gene: TRBJ1-1; D gene: TRBD1; clone size: .; CDR3 protein: CASSSSRDRLNTEAFF; CDR3 DNA: TGTGCCAGCAGCTCGTCCCGGGACAGGCTGAACACTGAAGCTTTCTTT
V gene: TRBV12-3/TRBV12-4; J gene: TRBJ1-5; D gene: .; clone size: few; CDR3 protein: CASSFPGENQPQHF; CDR3 DNA: TGTGCCAGCAGTTTCCCAGGTGAAAATCAGCCCCAGCATTTT
V gene: TRBV20-1; J gene: TRBJ2-4; D gene: TRBD2; clone size: .; CDR3 protein: CSAPPGLGGGKNIQYF; CDR3 DNA: TGCAGTGCACCCCCCGGGCTCGGGGGGGGCAAAAACATTCAGTACTTC
V gene: TRBV6-5; J gene: TRBJ2-1; D gene: .; clone size: many; CDR3 protein: CASSYGQGTNEQFF; CDR3 DNA: TGTGCCAGCAGTTACGGTCAGGGAACCAATGAGCAGTTCTTC
V gene: TRBV27; J gene: TRBJ2-3; D gene: .; clone size: many; CDR3 protein: CASSPHTDTQYF; CDR3 DNA: TGTGCCAGCAGTCCTCACACAGATACGCAGTATTTT
V gene: TRBV9; J gene: TRBJ2-7; D gene: .; clone size: few; CDR3 protein: CASSVEGGGYEQYF; CDR3 DNA: TGTGCCAGCAGCGTAGAGGGAGGTGGGTACGAGCAGTACTTC